Shown below are 13 T cell receptor beta chains from a single sample sequenced in a study of blood T cell repertoires in COVID-19. Measured with immunoSEQ multiplex PCR; TCRdb has only the in-frame clones, and not every one. The sample has 45,000 to 55,000 clones; 70% to 90% are singletons. Input material: peripheral blood. The receptors were sampled from a man in his 70s with active COVID-19.

The chain employs TRBV6-5 and TRBJ1-2; unclear D gene. CDR3 length: 16 amino acids. V lost 0 bases and J lost 8, with 19 bases in between. Germline-derived CDR1 and CDR2 are MNHEY and SVGAGI. In DNA, the CDR3 is TGTGCCAGCAGTTACTCAGGAGGGAGGGCGGCCGAAGGCTACACCTTC. Protein sequence: CASSYSGGRAAEGYTF.

The chain has TRBV11-3 and TRBJ2-1, with 11 bases aligning to TRBD2. Germline CDR1 reads SGHNT; CDR2 reads YENEEA. The CDR3 extends over 16 amino acids. V lost 2 bases, J lost 10 bases, and 10 bases stayed unmatched. The CDR3 reads CASSLNLAGGQGEQFF. In DNA form, the CDR3 reads TGTGCCAGCAGCTTAAACCTAGCGGGGGGCCAAGGGGAGCAGTTCTTC.

The genes are TRBV6-2 or TRBV6-3 and TRBJ2-3; possibly TRBD1 for D (10 bases). Germline-derived CDR1 and CDR2 are MNHEY and SVGEGT. CDR3 length equals 18 residues. Between the trimmed V and J ends, which lost 4 bases and 2 bases, there was a span of 22 bases. The CDR3 DNA reads TGTGCCAGCAGTTCCTCGCGGGGGGGACAGGGGATCACAGATACGCAGTATTTT. Translated: CASSSSRGGQGITDTQYF.

For this clone: An end of the junction does not agree with germline; a read error may underlie this. The rearrangement uses TRBV19 and TRBJ1-5; 7 bases align to TRBD1. The germline CDR1 and CDR2 sequences are LNHDA and SQIVND (reference sequence). The CDR3 is 12 residues long. DNA for the CDR3: TGCTCCACAGGGGTAGGCAATCAGCCCCAGCATTTT. Translating gives CSTGVGNQPQHF.

The V gene is TRBV2, the J gene TRBJ1-3; TRBD1 might be the D (6 bases). The germline CDR1 and CDR2 sequences are SNHLY and FYNNEI. This CDR3 is 17 amino acids long. Trimming cost V 5 bases and J 0 bases, with 17 bases left between them. The CDR3 DNA reads as TGTGCCAGCAGTACCATGGACAGCGCACTCTCTGGAAACACCATATATTTT. Translation: CASSTMDSALSGNTIYF.

The rearrangement joins TRBV7-3 to TRBJ1-5; 10 nucleotides agree with TRBD1. Germline V gene sequence: CDR1 SGHTA, CDR2 FQGTGA. Trimming took 5 bases from V and 6 from J; bases not matched to a gene: 7. This CDR3 contains 15 residues. The CDR3 region has the DNA TGTGCCAGCAGCGAGACAGGGGGCCGAGGTCAGCCCCAGCATTTT. Translated: CASSETGGRGQPQHF.

The CDR3 sequence is CASSIGAGGGSPLHF. For the CDR3, the DNA is TGTGCCAGTAGTATAGGAGCAGGGGGCGGTTCACCCCTCCACTTT. The genes are TRBV19 and TRBJ1-6; TRBD1 aligns across 8 bases. Trimming took 1 base from V and 9 from J; bases not matched to a gene: 5. In germline, CDR1 is LNHDA, CDR2 SQIVND (reference sequence). The CDR3 covers 15 residues.

The chain uses TRBV3-1 (or the pseudogene TRBV3-2) and TRBJ2-7; 9 bases are a match to TRBD2. Germline V gene lookup returns CDR1 LGHDT and CDR2 YNNKEL (reference sequence). The CDR3 runs to 16 residues. V trimming: 5 bases; J trimming: 1 base; junction bases outside the gene matches: 9. The DNA of the CDR3 is TGTGCCAGCAGCGCTCCAGCGGGGGGAAGGTCCTACGAGCAGTACTTC. Translating gives CASSAPAGGRSYEQYF.

The table lists this clone with a few counts. This chain uses TRBV6-1 with TRBJ2-1; 8 bases align to TRBD2. Germline-derived CDR1 and CDR2 are MNHNS and SASEGT. CDR3 size: 16 residues. The junction had 11 bases not matched to a gene; V was cut back by 2 bases and J by 8 bases. The CDR3 is CASSETAGGHGHEQFF. The CDR3 nucleotides read TGTGCCAGCAGTGAAACGGCGGGGGGACACGGGCATGAGCAGTTCTTC.

The chain employs TRBV11-3 and TRBJ2-1; 8 nucleotides match TRBD1. Germline loops: CDR1 SGHNT, CDR2 YENEEA. The CDR3 extends over 15 amino acids. The V and J ends lost 5 bases and 5 bases, in that order; junction bases with no gene match: 8. The CDR3 DNA is TGTGCCAGCAGCCACCGGGACAGGATAAACAATGAGCAGTTCTTC. This gives the protein CASSHRDRINNEQFF.

The rearrangement uses TRBV7-9 and TRBJ2-1, with 10 bases aligning to TRBD1. The CDR3 totals 16 residues. With V trimmed by 3 bases and J by 12 bases, 14 bases remained unmatched. The germline V gene encodes CDR1 SEHNR and CDR2 FQNEAQ (reference sequence). The CDR3 nucleotides read TGTGCCAGCAGCTTGGGACCGGGACAGGGGCTACACCGGCAGTTCTTC. Its protein is CASSLGPGQGLHRQFF.

The genes are TRBV6-6 and TRBJ2-2, with a tentative D call TRBD2 (5 bases). CDR1 MNHNY and CDR2 SVGAGI come from the germline V gene (reference sequence). CDR3 length equals 17 residues. V lost 5 bases to trimming and J lost 7 bases, with 23 bases between them. The CDR3 nucleotides are TGTGCCAGCAGTCCCCAGTTAGCGACCGGGCGTTACGGGGAGCTGTTTTTT. It yields the protein CASSPQLATGRYGELFF.

This chain uses TRBV6-6 with TRBJ1-2; D is uncertain. Germline CDR1 and CDR2: MNHNY and SVGAGI (reference sequence). V was pared by 8 bases and J by 5 bases, with 15 bases between. The CDR3 runs to 13 residues. CDR3 sequence: CASGKRTEYGYTF. For the CDR3, the DNA is TGTGCCAGCGGCAAAAGGACTGAGTATGGCTACACCTTC.